A selection of T cell receptor beta chains follows, all from one sample in a study of cytomegalovirus exposure and HLA in healthy donors. The assay was immunoSEQ multiplex PCR, and TCRdb's table has in-frame clones only and misses some. Counted here are under 200,000 clones, 89% occurring once; the ten biggest clones make up 4% to 5%. Sequencing was done on a sample of PBMCs. These receptors were collected from a man aged 18 to 35 in good health and CMV-seropositive. CDR3s include the opening cysteine and the closing phenylalanine or tryptophan. D genes are given only for firm matches. For some rows the clone size is stated as once, few or many, or as a class when expanded; others skip it.

V	size	J	D	CDR3	DNA
TRBV19	-	TRBJ2-7	TRBD2	CASHPGTRRHEQYF	TGTGCCAGTCACCCTGGGACTAGGAGACACGAGCAGTACTTC
TRBV7-2	few	TRBJ1-5	-	CASSSSPQRYSNQPQHF	TGTGCCAGCTCCTCCTCGCCCCAGAGGTATAGCAATCAGCCCCAGCATTTT
TRBV20-1	-	TRBJ2-7	-	CSAGWTPQYF	TGCAGTGCTGGCTGGACACCACAGTACTTC
TRBV19	-	TRBJ2-1	TRBD2	CASSMGGSLNNEQFF	TGTGCCAGTAGTATGGGCGGGAGTTTGAACAATGAGCAGTTCTTC
TRBV27	-	TRBJ2-2	-	CASSSRQLHGELFF	TGTGCCAGCAGTTCCCGACAGTTACACGGGGAGCTGTTTTTT
TRBV23-1	-	TRBJ2-5	TRBD2	CASSLSGRTGNQETQYF	TGCGCCAGCAGCCTTAGCGGGAGGACTGGGAACCAAGAGACCCAGTACTTC
TRBV6-5	-	TRBJ1-2	-	CASTTGFYGYTF	TGTGCCAGCACTACAGGGTTCTATGGCTACACCTTC
TRBV13	-	TRBJ1-3	-	CASSWTTAPTSGNTIYF	TGTGCCAGCAGCTGGACGACAGCACCTACCTCTGGAAACACCATATATTTT
TRBV18	-	TRBJ1-5	-	CASSPQGLNQPQHF	TGTGCCAGCTCACCACAGGGACTCAATCAGCCCCAGCATTTT
TRBV5-1	-	TRBJ1-4	-	CASSLAATAPREKLFF	TGCGCCAGCAGCTTGGCCGCGACAGCCCCTAGGGAAAAACTGTTTTTT
TRBV13	-	TRBJ2-4	-	CATGELAKNIQYF	TGTGCCACCGGGGAACTAGCCAAAAACATTCAGTACTTC
TRBV9	once	TRBJ2-7	TRBD2	CASSSGSLTEQYF	TGTGCCAGCAGTAGCGGGAGTTTAACCGAGCAGTACTTC
TRBV2	-	TRBJ2-5	-	CASSNSGTEIKETQYF	TGTGCCAGCAGCAATAGCGGGACAGAGATAAAAGAGACCCAGTACTTC
TRBV5-6	-	TRBJ1-5	TRBD1	CASSLSGGGNQPQHF	TGTGCCAGCAGCTTATCAGGGGGAGGAAATCAGCCCCAGCATTTT
TRBV28	-	TRBJ2-3	TRBD2	CASSSLAGDMDTQYF	TGTGCCAGCAGTTCTTTAGCGGGAGATATGGATACGCAGTATTTT
TRBV28	-	TRBJ1-5	-	CASSLPDSYSNQPQHF	TGTGCCAGCAGTCTCCCCGACAGCTATAGCAATCAGCCCCAGCATTTT
TRBV5-7	-	TRBJ2-7	-	CASNKDRTYEQYF	TGTGCCAGCAACAAAGACAGAACCTACGAGCAGTACTTC
TRBV5-1	-	TRBJ2-2	-	CASSLGRGRETGELFF	TGCGCCAGCAGCTTGGGGCGGGGGCGCGAAACCGGGGAGCTGTTTTTT
TRBV7-8	-	TRBJ2-7	TRBD2	CASSSRRTSGYEQYF	TGTGCCAGCAGCTCCCGGCGGACTAGCGGCTACGAGCAGTACTTC